Described below is a single T cell receptor beta chain sequence and its context. This sample stems from a study of CD8+CD57+ T cells in acquired aplastic anemia. Genomic DNA was employed as the template in profiling TCR beta VDJ and CDR3. One entry per CDR3 protein, called by TCRdb with MiXCR from the reads. This repertoire shows under 350,000 distinct CDR3 sequences, 56% found once; its top ten account for 1% to 1.5%. Patients included in sequencing had previously demonstrated CD8+CD57+ cell expansion by flow cytometry. The CDR3 has 14 residues. Germline V gene data show CDR1 as LNHDA and CDR2 as SQIVND (reference sequence). Trimming pared 0 bases from V and 7 bases from J, leaving 10 bases between.

Sequencing used sorted CD4+, CD8+, or CD8+CD57+ T cells (not recorded which) from PBMCs. The chain uses TRBV19 and TRBJ1-5; D gene uncertain. This receptor was taken from a human donor with aplastic anemia. In nucleotides, the CDR3 is TGTGCCAGTAGTATAGAAGGGCTGAGACAGCCCCAGCATTTT. This gives the protein CASSIEGLRQPQHF.